This T cell receptor beta chain appears in the sequencing data of a study of cytomegalovirus exposure and HLA in healthy donors (dated by TCRdb to 2015 to 2018). Looking at the study overall: According to an earlier analysis of 587 of the donors, some 180 million T cells yielded some 110 million unique TCR beta sequences and about 280 Gb of sequence data. Roughly 290 gigabases of sequencing data and around 80 million unique TCR sequences made up an early release that covered roughly 670 HLA-typed donors. Among the roughly 410 genotyped donors, approximately 76% belonged to the genetic ancestry cluster associated with self-reported Caucasian donors. The study aimed to test whether cataloging public T cell receptors could reveal signatures of past pathogen exposure. The study profiled the T cell repertoires of approximately 700 subjects by immunosequencing and related them to cytomegalovirus serostatus. Besides the first cohort of approximately 670 subjects, a separate validation cohort made up of 120 or so different subjects was used. High-throughput TCR immunosequencing, statistical association of individual TCRs with disease status, and machine learning were combined to predict cytomegalovirus infection status. In a later analysis, previously published TCR beta repertoires from 666 donors were re-analyzed and high-resolution HLA genotyping was added so that TCR occurrence patterns could be studied. Rather than using new phenotypic data, the later analysis identified candidate immune exposures from TCR beta sequences and from how often those sequences occurred across donors. An earlier analysis of some 600 of the donors applied high-throughput TCR beta sequencing to assess whether each TCR beta V gene segment acted as functional or pseudogenic. Donor age, sex, ethnicity and CMV serostatus were collected together with the repertoire data. Genome-wide SNP genotypes for about three fifths of the roughly 700 donors were used in a later genetic analysis, which treated that subset as a discovery cohort. Every discovery cohort repertoire had been produced on one sequencing platform. HLA typing included class I and class II loci at four-digit resolution. Typing coverage varied by locus: roughly 620-640 donors for A, B, C, DRB1 and DQB1; some 520 for DQA1; over 600 for DPA1; roughly 450 for DPB1. About five DR-DQ haplotypes were treated as single units for association and clustering because of strong linkage in the cohort. Across some 400 genotyped donors of the cohort, an average of about 250,000 unique TCR beta nucleotide sequences per donor were sequenced, and approximately 17% of those sequences were non-productive. Here is what the overall study found, with its caveats: An earlier analysis of approximately 500 of the donors showed that most TCR beta V segments appeared in productive rearrangements either about 87% or about 30% of the time, which broadly matched IMGT annotations. The classifier was reported to diagnose cytomegalovirus status with high specificity and sensitivity in both the original and validation cohorts. Specific HLA alleles were associated with around 18,000 TCR beta sequences at a false discovery rate of 0.05 in a later analysis. A group of highly shared sequence variants was considered likely to be a technical artifact of the sequencing pipeline. In a later analysis, the rate of TCR association differed among HLA loci, with DRB1 alleles having the most associated TCRs and HLA-C alleles having the fewest. A later analysis reported that several top co-occurrence clusters appeared linked to parvovirus B19, influenza, CMV and Epstein-Barr virus. The study listed approximately 150 TCR beta chains as associated with cytomegalovirus. Most TCR sequences were observed very rarely across donors, whereas some public TCRs were present in many individuals. The earlier analysis of some 560 of the donors excluded seventeen rarely observed V segments, including chromosome 9 orphons, because counts were too low. A later genetic analysis associated a missense DCLRE1C variant with V-gene and J-gene trimming of TCR beta chains, and an independent cohort replicated the association. In vitro tests confirmed that a few of the cytomegalovirus-associated TCR beta chains recognize cytomegalovirus antigens. A later genetic analysis reported fewer N-insertions in productive TCRs among donors in an Asian-associated ancestry cluster than the roughly 700-donor mean. In a later analysis, HLA-associated TCR beta chains showed more clonal expansion and lower generation probabilities than non-associated chains that were equally common. Assigning TCR associations to individual alleles was difficult when HLA alleles, especially DR and DQ, strongly co-occurred. Correlated functional status among segregating V segments might be attributable to linkage disequilibrium, but an unknown experimental factor could not be ruled out. It was suggested by the authors that the approach could potentially be generalized to other disease states and immunological phenotypes. The cohort was sequenced for TCR beta chains only, and without alpha or paired-chain data the features that could be detected were limited. A further reported finding was that TCR beta sequences accurately predicted the HLA-A and HLA-B alleles for most subjects in the first cohort. In a later analysis, most CMV-associated TCR beta chains were found to appear HLA-restricted, with HLA associations seemingly driven largely by CMV exposure. Some IMGT-functional V segments, including TRBV6-2 and TRBV6-3, could not be told apart with the 87-base-pair reads, so those segments were excluded. CMV serostatus was the only immune exposure information available for the cohort. Because HLA typing was missing for some donors at each locus, association tests included only the typed subset. Roughly uniform sequencing depth across donors was assumed in presence/absence analyses, although this assumption may not hold.

With respect to this clone: Its antigen has not been determined.

Including cysteine and phenylalanine, the CDR3 has 14 amino acids. The sequence is cut down to CDR3 DNA, 42 bases in frame from base 1. Relative to germline, V is missing 5 bases and J is missing 3 bases, with 4 bases of the junction outside any gene match. Reading the germline V gene (reference sequence) gives CDR1 LNHDA and CDR2 SQIVND. To prepare the library, the immunoSEQ multiplex PCR assay was applied. For the multiplex PCR, a mixture combining 60 forward primers for TCR Vbeta segments and 13 reverse primers for TCR Jbeta segments was used. A multiplex PCR assay on genomic DNA amplified the CDR3 region of rearranged TCR beta genes. The amplified TCR beta libraries were sequenced on the Illumina HiSeq System as 87-base-pair reads. In the authors' own workflow: A later analysis tallied roughly 76 million unique TCR beta chains across the 610 or so repertoires, and around 10 million of those chains were shared by two or more donors. Raw reads were error-corrected and collapsed into unique sequences by a nearest-neighbor algorithm in which closely related sequences were merged to remove PCR and sequencing errors. CDR3 sequences were aligned to IMGT reference sequences to assign V, D and J gene segments. For a sequence to be retained, a match of at least six nucleotides to both a V gene segment and a J gene segment was required. Rearrangements were called productive when the CDR3 lacked stop codons and stayed in frame with V and J; all others were non-productive. Following IMGT convention, CDR3 was defined as the stretch from the second conserved V-encoded cysteine to the conserved J-encoded phenylalanine. The earlier analysis of 500 to 650 of the donors excluded any sequence lacking an unambiguous match to a single V gene segment. In an earlier analysis of approximately 500 of the donors, a V segment was called functional when productive rearrangements were above 56.7%, and segregating when the standard deviation between donors exceeded 5%. A statistical classification framework was built for diagnosing cytomegalovirus status from the catalog of TCR beta chain sequences. V and J gene assignment, in a later analysis, came from comparing TCR nucleotide sequences with IMGT/GENE-DB human TR gene sequences. The TCRdist pipeline was used in a later analysis to assign CDR3 sequences and most-parsimonious VDJ recombination scenarios. In a later analysis, each TCR beta chain was defined by its CDR3 amino acid sequence together with its V-gene family, and reads lacking a unique V-gene family were excluded. A later analysis removed 500 to 600 highly shared, low-generation-probability nucleotide sequences to deal with suspected cross-contamination and a sequencing artifact. A later analysis calculated a clonal expansion index for each public chain from normalized within-repertoire ranks of inferred template counts. Generation probabilities in a later analysis came from a VDJ recombination model fitted to out-of-frame rearrangements, and those results were checked against IGoR. In a later analysis, hypergeometric tests were used to score TCR-TCR, TCR-HLA and TCR-CMV co-occurrence, with a repertoire-size bias correction applied to TCR pairs. False discovery rates were estimated in a later analysis by permuting HLA or CMV assignments 20 times. In a later analysis, co-occurring TCRs were grouped using DBSCAN, with TCRdist sequence similarity added in when clustering inside HLA-allele-positive subsets. Repertoires with fewer than 30,000 or more than 120,000 public chains, plus five repertoires with anomalous nucleotide sharing, were excluded from co-occurrence clustering. The clones in this table, taken by TCRdb from immuneACCESS, are in-frame only. Not every clone is retained; where verified, under half of the shortfall comes from an unresolved V gene, and the cause of the rest is unknown. V, J and clone size were drawn from that table, and D and trimming were deduced from the DNA. The sample table includes over 90,000 clones. The ten largest clones add up to approximately 3.7% of the sample.

The cohort was made up of roughly 670 healthy bone marrow donors. Cohort members were all nominally healthy when sampled, although unrecorded immune exposures were likely present. The donor was CMV seronegative and was included in the group of approximately 350 seronegative cohort members. Every donor gave a peripheral blood sample, and the peripheral blood mononuclear cells from that sample were used for TCR beta sequencing. The Qiagen DNeasy Blood Extraction Kit was used to extract genomic DNA from the blood cell samples. The source material was PBMCs. The sequence links TRBV19 to TRBJ2-5; TRBD2 agrees with 9 junctional bases. The TCR sequence derives from a man aged 40-55 years in good health and CMV-seronegative. The CDR3 protein is CASSGGLAEETQYF. DNA sequence: TGTGCCAGTAGTGGGGGACTAGCTGAAGAGACCCAGTACTTC.